What follows is one T cell receptor (beta chain) and its context. Its binding antigen is unknown. No much larger clone is present one base from it, and per-base qualities are unavailable. Library preparation used the immunoSEQ multiplex PCR assay. For the multiplex PCR, a mixture combining 60 forward primers for TCR Vbeta segments and 13 reverse primers for TCR Jbeta segments was used. The CDR3 region of rearranged TCR beta genes was amplified from genomic DNA with a multiplex PCR assay. The amplified TCR beta libraries were sequenced on the Illumina HiSeq System as 87-base-pair reads. The authors processed their data as follows. Across the roughly 670 repertoires, a later analysis counted tens of millions of unique TCR beta chains, 9.5 million to 13 million of which were shared by at least two donors. Raw reads were error-corrected and collapsed into unique sequences with a nearest-neighbor algorithm that merged closely related sequences to remove PCR and sequencing errors. To assign V, D and J gene segments, CDR3 sequences were aligned to IMGT reference sequences. Each retained sequence needed at least a six-nucleotide match to both a V gene segment and a J gene segment. A rearrangement counted as productive if the CDR3 had no stop codons and remained in frame with V and J, and every other rearrangement counted as non-productive. Following IMGT convention, CDR3 was defined as the stretch from the second conserved V-encoded cysteine to the conserved J-encoded phenylalanine. The earlier analysis of around 640 of the donors excluded sequences that lacked an unambiguous match to a single V gene segment. An earlier analysis of fewer than 750 of the donors called V segments functional above 56.7% productive rearrangements and segregating when the between-donor standard deviation exceeded 5%. A statistical classification framework was built to diagnose cytomegalovirus status from the catalog of TCR beta chain sequences. V and J gene assignment, in a later analysis, came from comparing TCR nucleotide sequences with IMGT/GENE-DB human TR gene sequences. The TCRdist pipeline was used in a later analysis to assign CDR3 sequences and most-parsimonious VDJ recombination scenarios. In a later analysis, every TCR beta chain was defined by the combination of its CDR3 amino acid sequence and its V-gene family, and reads without a unique V-gene family were dropped. As a way to deal with suspected cross-contamination and a sequencing artifact, a later analysis dropped hundreds of nucleotide sequences that were highly shared and had low generation probability. In a later analysis, a clonal expansion index was calculated for each public chain from normalized within-repertoire ranks of inferred template counts. In a later analysis, generation probabilities were computed using a VDJ recombination model fitted to out-of-frame rearrangements, and the results were checked against IGoR. Hypergeometric tests were used in a later analysis to score TCR-TCR, TCR-HLA and TCR-CMV co-occurrence, with a repertoire-size bias correction applied to the TCR pairs. A later analysis estimated false discovery rates by permuting HLA or CMV assignments 20 times. In a later analysis, co-occurring TCRs were grouped using DBSCAN, with TCRdist sequence similarity added in when clustering inside HLA-allele-positive subsets. For co-occurrence clustering, repertoires with fewer than 30,000 or more than 120,000 public chains were excluded, along with four or five repertoires with anomalous nucleotide sharing. Held by TCRdb, this immuneACCESS table contains in-frame sequences only and omits some clones. Under half of the omission traces to an unresolved V gene where checked; the cause of the rest is unknown. D and trimming come from the DNA, and the V and J calls and clone size come from that table. For this sample there are about 150,000 clones; nearly 80% appear just once. The ten largest clones add up to less than 2% of the sample.

From the cysteine up to the phenylalanine, the CDR3 has a length of 11 residues. Only CDR3 DNA remains: 33 bases, in frame from the first base. V is pruned by 6 bases and J by 11 bases, leaving 6 bases of the junction without a gene match. The germline V gene specifies MNHEY as CDR1 and SVGAGI as CDR2. The data originate from a study of cytomegalovirus exposure and HLA in healthy donors (TCRdb year 2017). The study in broad terms: An earlier analysis of several hundred of the donors reported roughly 300 Gb of sequence data and 120 million or so unique TCR beta sequences from roughly 180 million T cells. The aim of the study was to test whether cataloging public T cell receptors could identify signatures of past pathogen exposure. Along with the roughly 700-subject first cohort, a separate validation cohort of over a hundred different subjects was used. Donor age, sex, ethnicity and CMV serostatus were collected together with the repertoire data. Genome-wide SNP genotypes for about 65% of the roughly 670 donors were used in a later genetic analysis, which treated that subset as a discovery cohort. In an earlier analysis of over 550 of the donors, high-throughput TCR beta sequencing was used to judge whether each TCR beta V gene segment behaved as functional or pseudogenic. Class I and class II HLA loci were covered by the typing at four-digit resolution. Of the roughly 400 genotyped donors, 80% to 90% were placed in the genetic ancestry cluster associated with self-reported Caucasian donors. Because of strong linkage in the cohort, 5 or 6 DR-DQ haplotypes were treated as single units for association and clustering. In the later analysis, no new phenotypic data were used to find candidate immune exposures; instead, reliance was placed on TCR beta sequences and their occurrence across donors. Typing coverage varied by locus: about 620-630 donors for A, B, C, DRB1 and DQB1; approximately 560 for DQA1; around 610 for DPA1; 400 to 480 for DPB1. All discovery cohort repertoires had been generated using a single sequencing platform. In a later analysis, previously published TCR beta repertoires from fewer than 750 donors were re-analyzed and high-resolution HLA genotyping was added so that TCR occurrence patterns could be studied. Among roughly 400 genotyped donors of the cohort, an average of approximately 200,000 unique TCR beta nucleotide sequences was sequenced per donor, of which about 18% were non-productive. The study combined high-throughput TCR immunosequencing, statistical association of individual TCRs with disease status, and machine learning to predict cytomegalovirus infection status. Around 320 gigabases of sequencing data and around 87 million unique TCR sequences were included in an early release covering about 700 HLA-typed donors. The T cell repertoires of under 700 subjects were profiled by immunosequencing and related to cytomegalovirus serostatus.

Study-wide findings and limitations: For the cohort, immune exposure information was limited to CMV serostatus. Because the 87-base-pair reads could not distinguish some IMGT-functional V segments, including TRBV6-2 and TRBV6-3, those segments were excluded. In a later genetic analysis, fewer N-insertions in productive TCRs were reported among donors in an Asian-associated ancestry cluster than the approximately 670-donor mean. In this cohort, only TCR beta chains were sequenced, and detectable features were limited by the absence of alpha or paired-chain data. At a false discovery rate of 0.05, a later analysis linked some 17,000 TCR beta sequences to specific HLA alleles. Linkage disequilibrium might explain the correlated functional status among segregating V segments, but an unknown experimental factor could not be excluded. Because HLA typing was unavailable for some donors at each locus, only the typed subset was used in association tests. In a later analysis, most CMV-associated TCR beta chains were found to appear HLA-restricted, with HLA associations seemingly driven largely by CMV exposure. In a later genetic analysis, a missense DCLRE1C variant was associated with V-gene and J-gene trimming of TCR beta chains, and the association was replicated in an independent cohort. Most TCR sequences were seen in very few donors, while some public TCRs were found in many individuals. The presence/absence analyses assumed that sequencing depth was roughly uniform across donors, and that assumption may not be true. A further reported finding was that TCR beta sequences accurately predicted the HLA-A and HLA-B alleles for most subjects in the first cohort. Because counts were too low, around 17 rarely observed V segments, including chromosome 9 orphons, were left out of the earlier analysis of roughly 600 of the donors. In the study, some 160 TCR beta chains were listed as associated with cytomegalovirus. According to the authors, the approach could potentially be generalized to other disease states and immunological phenotypes. According to a later analysis, TCR association rates differed among HLA loci, with DRB1 alleles showing the most associated TCRs and HLA-C alleles showing the fewest. When HLA alleles, especially DR and DQ, strongly co-occurred, attributing TCR associations to individual alleles was difficult. Broadly in line with IMGT annotations, most TCR beta V segments showed up in productive rearrangements about 87% or about 30% of the time in an earlier analysis of 450 to 600 of the donors. According to a later analysis, parvovirus B19, influenza, CMV and Epstein-Barr virus appeared linked to several top co-occurrence clusters. A group of highly shared sequence variants was considered likely to be a technical artifact of the sequencing pipeline. In both the original and validation cohorts, the classifier was reported to diagnose cytomegalovirus status with high specificity and sensitivity. In a later analysis, HLA-associated TCR beta chains were found to be more clonally expanded and to have lower generation probabilities than equally common non-associated chains. A few of the identified cytomegalovirus-associated TCR beta chains were confirmed in vitro to be specific for cytomegalovirus antigens.

The cohort consisted of hundreds of healthy bone marrow donors. All cohort members were sampled while nominally healthy, although unrecorded immune exposures were likely present. The donor tested CMV seronegative and was one of the 352 seronegative cohort members. A peripheral blood sample was provided by each donor, and peripheral blood mononuclear cells were used for TCR beta sequencing. The Qiagen DNeasy Blood Extraction Kit was used to extract genomic DNA from the blood cell samples. Material for sequencing was PBMCs. The V gene is TRBV6-5 and the J gene is TRBJ1-1, with 7 bases in between that match TRBD1. This TCR came from a woman aged 25 to 39 in good health and CMV-seronegative. CDR3 region: CASSRQGWAFF. The nucleotide sequence is TGTGCCAGCAGCCGACAGGGCTGGGCTTTCTTT.